The present entry profiles one T cell receptor beta chain with its context. Its matching antigen is unknown. Germline lookup yields CDR1 GTSNPN and CDR2 SVGIG (reference sequence). V was shortened by 6 bases and J by 5 bases, with 28 bases between the two germline ends. This CDR3 spans 17 amino acids. No infections or other immune events were documented during collection. Profiling relied on immunoSEQ multiplex PCR, and the TCRdb table lists in-frame clones only, not all of them. Of about 94,000 clones detected, roughly 88% appear once; the ten largest clones hold approximately 5.2%. The data originate from a study of identifying expanded T cells in peripheral blood. General study results and limits: Differentially abundant clones: around 1.2 between replicates, 15 to 17 at around 14 days, less than 20 at four.

Sequencing was carried out using blood. The sequence came from a person between 18 and 75 years old in good health. The chain links TRBV30 to TRBJ1-1; TRBD1 might be the D (6 bases). CDR3 protein: CACIIQGLGGRGTEAFF. The CDR3 coding sequence is TGTGCCTGTATTATTCAGGGTTTAGGGGGACGAGGGACTGAAGCTTTCTTT.